This T cell receptor (beta chain) was found in a study of blood T cell repertoires in COVID-19. Overall study context: There were acute and convalescent COVID-19 samples, and they came from the United States, Italy and Spain. Sources were T cells, B-cell-depleted T cells, or PBMCs; the material itself was cDNA or gDNA.

Per the authors' pipeline: By means of reference gene primer amplification, nucleated cell counts were estimated. Sequencing was performed with immunoSEQ multiplex PCR; in TCRdb, only in-frame clones are kept and a portion is missing. The DNA was the basis for D and trimming; V, J and clone size are from that table. The data hold about 210,000 clones, with 80% to 90% observed a single time. During the 2 weeks before they entered the study, exposed participants had met someone with a PCR-confirmed or clinician-diagnosed COVID-19 case. CDR3 length equals 13 residues. Between the trimmed V and J ends, which lost 1 base and 4 bases, there was a span of 5 bases. CDR1 is LNHDA and CDR2 is SQIVND in the germline V gene (reference sequence).

The sequenced sample consisted of PBMCs or T cells enriched from blood (not recorded which). The chain employs TRBV19 and TRBJ1-5; D gene unclear. This sequence was found in a woman in her twenties or thirties who had been exposed to COVID-19. CDR3 DNA sequence: TGTGCCAGTAGTATAGGGACTAATCAGCCCCAGCATTTT. Its protein is CASSIGTNQPQHF.